The 27 T cell receptor beta chains below were found in one sample sequenced in a study of breast tumors, draining lymph nodes, adjacent tissues. Each CDR3 protein is one row after TCRdb ran MiXCR on the multiplex PCR reads. Here the sample spans some 250,000 distinct CDR3 sequences, approximately 36% being singletons. The lymph nodes were axillary draining lymph nodes from breast cancer patients. Specimen: axillary lymph node tissue. The source is a female donor with breast cancer. Some clones in this sample may be carry-over from other donors' samples.

This chain uses TRBV6-6 with TRBJ1-2; 7 bases map to TRBD1. The germline V gene has CDR1 MNHNY and CDR2 SVGAGI (reference sequence). CDR3 length: 15 amino acids. J gave up 8 bases and V 1 base, and 10 bases lay outside the gene matches. The CDR3 loop is CASSYLGQRKGGYTF. CDR3 in DNA: TGTGCCAGCAGTTACTTGGGACAGCGTAAGGGCGGCTACACCTTC.

There are many counts of this clonotype. The CDR3 sequence is CASSATLNNSPLHF. For the CDR3, the DNA is TGCGCCAGCAGCGCGACACTGAATAATTCACCCCTCCACTTT. This chain joins TRBV5-1 and TRBJ1-6; unclear D gene. V lost 4 bases and J lost 5, with 10 bases in between. Germline V gene data show CDR1 as SGHRS and CDR2 as YFSETQ. This CDR3 contains 14 residues.

This clonotype has at least ten counts. The chain couples TRBV4-2 to TRBJ2-3; 8 bases map to TRBD1. Looked up from germline, CDR1 is LGHNA and CDR2 is YNFKEQ. The CDR3 has 15 residues. J lost 4 bases, V lost 1 base, and 4 bases had no gene match. CDR3: CASSQGQGNSDTQYF. CDR3 nucleotides: TGTGCCAGCAGCCAAGGACAGGGGAATTCAGATACGCAGTATTTT.

This clonotype came up many times. The rearrangement uses TRBV20-1 and TRBJ1-2; TRBD1 is a possible D gene (5 bases). This CDR3 is built from 12 residues. Trimming shortened V by 6 bases and J by 8 bases, and 16 bases separated the two germline ends. Germline CDR1 DFQATT, CDR2 SNEGSKA (reference sequence). The chain's CDR3 is CSALLGVRGYTF. The CDR3 nucleotides are TGCAGTGCCTTACTAGGGGTGCGGGGCTACACCTTC.

This clonotype was counted at least ten times. J is TRBJ2-3 and V is TRBV2; 11 bases map to TRBD2. CDR1 and CDR2 (germline): SNHLY, FYNNEI. The CDR3 totals 15 residues. Germline trimming cut 6 bases from V and 4 bases from J; bases unmatched to any gene: 6. The DNA for the CDR3 is TGTGCCAGCAGCTCCGCGGGACTAGCGGCAGATACGCAGTATTTT. It codes for CASSSAGLAADTQYF.

As regards this clonotype: A read error may account for a junction end that differs from germline. The V and J genes are TRBV7-8 and TRBJ1-2; D is unresolved. The CDR3 contains 14 residues. CDR1 and CDR2 (germline): SGHVS, FQNEAQ. The CDR3: CASSLTGISHGCTF. Here the CDR3 DNA reads TGTGCCAGCAGCTTAACGGGAATCAGTCATGGCTGCACCTTC. The variable domain in full, with the rest retrieved from reference TRBV7-8 and TRBJ1-2, is GAGVSQSPRYKVAKRGQDVALRCDPISGHVSLFWYQQALGQGPEFLTYFQNEAQLDKSGLPSDRFFAERPEGSVSTLKIQRTQQEDSAVYLCASSLTGISHGCTFGSGTRLTVV.

This clonotype was observed many times. V gene TRBV12-3 or TRBV12-4 combines with J gene TRBJ2-7; 15 positions agree with TRBD2. This CDR3 has 16 amino acids. The ends lost 6 bases at V and 7 bases at J; junction bases unmatched: 10. The CDR3 protein is CASRGTSGRQMREQYF. The CDR3 coding sequence is TGTGCCAGCAGGGGGACTAGCGGGAGGCAGATGCGGGAGCAGTACTTC.

Comment on this clonotype: A read error may be the cause here, since a much bigger clone is one base away. Here the CDR3 reads CASSFFGGAEKYEQFF. CDR3 coding DNA: TGTGCCAGCAGCTTTTTCGGAGGGGCAGAAAAATATGAGCAGTTCTTC. The V call is TRBV7-2, the J call TRBJ2-1; maybe TRBD2 (6 bases). This CDR3 is 16 amino acids long. Germline V gene lookup returns CDR1 SGHTA and CDR2 FQGNSA. Deletions cut 3 bases from V and 8 bases from J, with 20 bases between.

This clonotype occurred once. This sequence joins TRBV2 and TRBJ2-7; 12 bases line up with TRBD2. Germline V gene sequence: CDR1 SNHLY, CDR2 FYNNEI. This CDR3 region has 16 residues. The ends lost 6 bases at V and 3 bases at J; junction bases unmatched: 9. The CDR3 protein is CASRGVETSGGYEQYF. The DNA for the CDR3 is TGTGCCAGCAGAGGCGTCGAGACTAGCGGGGGCTACGAGCAGTACTTC.

V and J are TRBV12-3 or TRBV12-4 and TRBJ2-5; TRBD2 matches at 8 bases. This CDR3 comprises 17 residues. With 3 bases clipped from V and 5 bases from J, the junction kept 14 bases outside the gene matches. The CDR3 sequence is CASSFGPTGGAHETQYF. The CDR3 bases are TGTGCCAGCAGTTTCGGGCCTACCGGGGGGGCGCATGAGACCCAGTACTTC.

The CDR3 is CSVDPTGGNSPLHF. In DNA form, the CDR3 reads TGCAGCGTTGACCCGACAGGGGGAAATTCACCCCTCCACTTT. The V and J genes are TRBV29-1 and TRBJ1-6, with TRBD1 identical over 9 bases. The CDR3 is 14 residues long. V gave up 3 bases and J gave up 7 bases; unmatched junction bases: 4. Germline V lookup: CDR1 SQVTM, CDR2 ANQGSEA.

This clonotype was counted a few times. This may stem from a read error, because a much larger clone lies one nucleotide away. The genes are TRBV5-1 and TRBJ1-2, with TRBD1 matching 10 bases. The CDR3 spans 15 residues. CDR1 is SGHRS and CDR2 is YFSETQ in the germline V gene. Trimming at V came to 1 base and at J to 10 bases, leaving 10 bases not matched to a gene. The CDR3 DNA sequence: TGCGCCAGCAGCTTGTTGACAGGGGGCGCGGAGGACTACACCTTC. This codes for CASSLLTGGAEDYTF.

The gene calls are TRBV28 and TRBJ1-6, with 7 bases matching TRBD1. The germline gives CDR1 MDHEN, CDR2 SYDVKM. The V segment lost 6 bases and the J segment 0 bases; nucleotides outside the gene matches: 11. This CDR3 region has 18 residues. CDR3 sequence (DNA): TGTGCCAGCAGCTCTACTGCTGGACAGGACTCCTATAATTCACCCCTCCACTTT. It translates to CASSSTAGQDSYNSPLHF.

The rearrangement uses TRBV10-3 and TRBJ1-1, with D perhaps matching TRBD1 (5 bases). The CDR3 length is 16 residues. CDR1 and CDR2 from the germline V gene are ENHRY and SYGVKD. Trimming pared 2 bases from V and 0 bases from J, leaving 13 bases between. CDR3 amino acids: CAISEHRGALNTEAFF. In nucleotides, the CDR3 is TGTGCCATCAGTGAGCACCGTGGGGCTCTGAACACTGAAGCTTTCTTT.

This clonotype was found many times. The chain employs TRBV12-3 or TRBV12-4 and TRBJ1-4; D is undetermined. The CDR3 totals 16 residues. Deletions cut 3 bases from V and 8 bases from J, with 19 bases between. CDR3: CASSFSGKGSHEKLFF. CDR3 DNA sequence: TGTGCCAGCAGTTTTAGTGGGAAAGGGTCTCACGAAAAACTGTTTTTT.

This clonotype showed up many times. This chain links TRBV6-5 with TRBJ2-5; 10 bases fit TRBD2. With V trimmed by 4 bases and J by 0 bases, 8 bases remained unmatched. The CDR3 length is 17 residues. CDR1 and CDR2 (germline): MNHEY, SVGAGI. CDR3 DNA sequence: TGTGCCAGCAGTTTAGGAATAGCGGGAGGACACCAAGAGACCCAGTACTTC. It translates to CASSLGIAGGHQETQYF.

In regard to this clonotype: This may arise from a read error, as a much more abundant clone is one base away. The chain recombines TRBV6-1 with TRBJ2-7; a possible D gene is TRBD2 (6 bases). CDR3 length: 12 residues. Germline V lookup: CDR1 MNHNS, CDR2 SASEGT. The CDR3 protein is CVSSEGRGEQYF. CDR3 nucleotides: TGTGTCAGCAGTGAGGGTCGGGGGGAGCAGTACTTC.

The chain links TRBV20-1 to TRBJ2-5, with D perhaps TRBD2 (5 bases). CDR3 length: 13 amino acids. Trimming removed 2 bases at V and 5 bases at J, with 12 bases between. Germline assignment: CDR1 DFQATT and CDR2 SNEGSKA (reference sequence). The CDR3 loop is CSARTRASETQYF. The CDR3 DNA is TGCAGTGCTAGAACTAGGGCATCTGAGACCCAGTACTTC.

V and J are TRBV12-3 or TRBV12-4 and TRBJ2-7; D uncertain. Trimming took off 3 bases at V and 2 bases at J, with 5 bases between the two ends. The CDR3 spans 12 residues. The CDR3 spells CASSFFPYEQYF. The DNA of the CDR3 is TGTGCCAGCAGTTTCTTTCCCTACGAGCAGTACTTC.

This clonotype was counted many times. This sequence joins TRBV4-1 and TRBJ1-2, with D possibly TRBD1 on 5 matching bases. The V and J ends lost 1 base and 1 base respectively, with 19 bases between them. Germline loops: CDR1 MGHRA, CDR2 YSYEKL. CDR3 length equals 18 residues. The DNA of the CDR3 is TGCGCCAGCAGCCAAGGAATAAGGGTGCGGGGGATTAACTATGGCTACACCTTC. This encodes CASSQGIRVRGINYGYTF.

On this clonotype itself: This may stem from a read error, because a much larger clone lies one nucleotide away. V usage is TRBV20-1 and J usage is TRBJ2-1; 7 bases align to TRBD2. The CDR3 runs 17 residues. CDR1 and CDR2 from the germline V gene are DFQATT and SNEGSKA (reference sequence). The V and J ends lost 6 bases and 0 bases, in that order; junction bases with no gene match: 14. The DNA of the CDR3 is TGCAGTGCCAGCTCGAGCGGGGTAAGGACCTCCTACAATGAGCAGTTCTTC. This gives the protein CSASSSGVRTSYNEQFF.

The V call is TRBV5-1, the J call TRBJ2-4; the D gene is possibly TRBD1 (6 bases). There are 15 residues in the CDR3. CDR1 and CDR2 from the germline V gene are SGHRS and YFSETQ. Trimming shortened V by 4 bases and J by 1 base, and 12 bases separated the two germline ends. CDR3 coding DNA: TGCGCCAGCAGCCCCGGGACACCGGCCAAAAACATTCAGTACTTC. Translated: CASSPGTPAKNIQYF.

This clonotype occurred a few times. The chain uses TRBV19 and TRBJ2-5, with D hard to call. Germline V gene lookup returns CDR1 LNHDA and CDR2 SQIVND (reference sequence). The V end lost 3 bases, the J end lost 9 bases, and 14 bases lay between the germline ends. CDR3 size: 13 residues. The CDR3: CASSMRVGQPQYF. The CDR3, as DNA: TGTGCCAGTAGTATGCGTGTGGGTCAGCCCCAGTACTTC.

This clonotype was found a few times. This chain connects TRBV5-4 to TRBJ2-1; TRBD1 or TRBD2 may be the D gene (6 bases each). The CDR3 totals 16 residues. Per germline, CDR1 SGHNT and CDR2 YYREEE (reference sequence). The germline V and J ends were trimmed by 4 bases and 0 bases, with 14 bases remaining between them. As DNA, the CDR3 is TGTGCCAGCAGCAAGGAGCCGGGGGCCTCCTACAATGAGCAGTTCTTC. Its translation: CASSKEPGASYNEQFF. Complete variable domain (other parts from reference TRBV5-4 and TRBJ2-1): ETGVTQSPTHLIKTRGQQVTLRCSSQSGHNTVSWYQQALGQGPQFIFQYYREEENGRGNFPPRFSGLQFPNYSSELNVNALELDDSALYLCASSKEPGASYNEQFFGPGTRLTVL.

This clonotype was seen more than once but under ten times. The gene calls are TRBV5-1 and TRBJ1-2; D not resolved. Germline-derived CDR1 and CDR2 are SGHRS and YFSETQ. The CDR3 loop spans 15 amino acids. V was clipped by 0 bases and J by 7 bases, with 16 bases between them. Written as DNA, the CDR3 is TGCGCCAGCAGCTTGGAAAAGGCAGGATCCCTTGGCTACACCTTC. This encodes CASSLEKAGSLGYTF.

A few counts support this clonotype. This chain uses TRBV5-6 with TRBJ2-2; 8 bases agree with TRBD1. The CDR3 covers 16 residues. V trimming: 2 bases; J trimming: 2 bases; junction bases outside the gene matches: 5. CDR1 and CDR2 (germline): SGHDT, YYEEEE. The CDR3 region has the DNA TGTGCCAGCAGCTTTTTCCAGGGGGCTAACACCGGGGAGCTGTTTTTT. This gives the protein CASSFFQGANTGELFF. The full variable domain, its missing parts supplied by reference TRBV5-6 and TRBJ2-2, is DAGVTQSPTHLIKTRGQQVTLRCSPKSGHDTVSWYQQALGQGPQFIFQYYEEEERQRGNFPDRFSGHQFPNYSSELNVNALLLGDSALYLCASSFFQGANTGELFFGEGSRLTVL.

This clonotype occurred many times. J is TRBJ2-1 and V is TRBV7-9, with TRBD2 identical over 9 bases. The germline V gene encodes CDR1 SEHNR and CDR2 FQNEAQ (reference sequence). V was pared by 8 bases and J by 3 bases, with 17 bases of the junction left unmatched. This CDR3 is built from 18 residues. The CDR3 sequence: CASARHSGSPLFYNEQFF. In DNA form, the CDR3 reads TGTGCCAGCGCAAGGCATAGCGGGAGCCCCCTCTTCTACAATGAGCAGTTCTTC.